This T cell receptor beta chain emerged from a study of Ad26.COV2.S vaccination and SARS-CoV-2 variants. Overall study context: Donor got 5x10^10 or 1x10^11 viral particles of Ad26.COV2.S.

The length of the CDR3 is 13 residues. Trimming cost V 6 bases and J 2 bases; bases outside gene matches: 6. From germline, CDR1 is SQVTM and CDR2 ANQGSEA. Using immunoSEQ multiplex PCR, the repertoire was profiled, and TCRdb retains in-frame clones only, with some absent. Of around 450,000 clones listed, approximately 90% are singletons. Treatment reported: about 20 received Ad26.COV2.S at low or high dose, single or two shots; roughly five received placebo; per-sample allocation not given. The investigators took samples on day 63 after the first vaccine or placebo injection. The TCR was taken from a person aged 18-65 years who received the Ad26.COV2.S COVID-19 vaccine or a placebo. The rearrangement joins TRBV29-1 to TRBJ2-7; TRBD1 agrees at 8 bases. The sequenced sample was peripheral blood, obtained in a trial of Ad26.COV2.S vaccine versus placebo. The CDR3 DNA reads TGCAGCGTAGGGACAGGTCATACCTACGAGCAGTACTTC. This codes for CSVGTGHTYEQYF.